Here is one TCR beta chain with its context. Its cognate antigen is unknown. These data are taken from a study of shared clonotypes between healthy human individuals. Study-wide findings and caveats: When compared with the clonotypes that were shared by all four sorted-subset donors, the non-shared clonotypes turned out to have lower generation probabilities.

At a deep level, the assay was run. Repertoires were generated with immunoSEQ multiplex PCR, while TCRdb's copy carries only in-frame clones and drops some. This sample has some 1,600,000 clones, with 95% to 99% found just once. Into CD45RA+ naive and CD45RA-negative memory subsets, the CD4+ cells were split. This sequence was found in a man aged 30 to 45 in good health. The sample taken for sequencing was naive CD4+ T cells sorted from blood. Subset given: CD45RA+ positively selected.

CDR3 in DNA: TGCGCCAGCAGCCAAGGATCTGGGATTAATGAAAAACTGTTTTTT. Translated: CASSQGSGINEKLFF. The rearrangement uses TRBV4-1 and TRBJ1-4; D uncertain. The CDR3 is made up of 15 amino acids. Germline lookup yields CDR1 MGHRA and CDR2 YSYEKL. The V end lost 1 base, the J end lost 4 bases, and 10 bases lay between the germline ends.